This T cell receptor beta chain was recorded in a study of cytomegalovirus exposure and HLA in healthy donors (dated by TCRdb to between 2016 and 2019). Regarding the research as a whole: An earlier analysis of several hundred of the donors reported about 280 Gb of sequence data and about 120 million unique TCR beta sequences obtained from 180 million or so T cells. An early release covering about 600 HLA-typed donors comprised about 310 gigabases of sequencing data and around 85 million unique TCR sequences. Of the roughly 400 genotyped donors, over 70% fell in the genetic ancestry cluster associated with self-reported Caucasian donors. The study aimed to test whether signatures of past pathogen exposure could be identified by cataloging public T cell receptors. Using immunosequencing, the study profiled T cell repertoires from 666 subjects and related those repertoires to cytomegalovirus serostatus. Besides the first cohort of around 670 subjects, a separate validation cohort made up of 90 to 150 different subjects was used. The study combined high-throughput TCR immunosequencing, statistical association of individual TCRs with disease status, and machine learning to predict cytomegalovirus infection status. A later analysis re-examined previously published TCR beta repertoires from more than 650 donors and added high-resolution HLA genotyping to investigate patterns of TCR occurrence. The later analysis used no new phenotypic data to find candidate immune exposures, relying instead on TCR beta sequences and their occurrence across donors. An earlier analysis of 500 to 750 of the donors applied high-throughput TCR beta sequencing to assess whether each TCR beta V gene segment acted as functional or pseudogenic. Donor age, sex, ethnicity and CMV serostatus were collected together with the repertoire data. Genome-wide SNP genotypes for about three fifths of the roughly 670 donors were used in a later genetic analysis, which treated that subset as a discovery cohort. Every discovery cohort repertoire had been produced on one sequencing platform. Both class I and class II loci were covered by HLA typing, at four-digit resolution. The number of typed donors differed by locus: roughly 629-640 for A, B, C, DRB1 and DQB1; 522 for DQA1; 600 to 610 for DPA1; and around 490 for DPB1. Several DR-DQ haplotypes were treated as single units for association and clustering because of strong linkage in the cohort. Across approximately 400 genotyped donors of the cohort, an average of approximately 220,000 unique TCR beta nucleotide sequences per donor were sequenced, and approximately 17% of those sequences were non-productive. Points the paper makes about the study in general: According to a later analysis, most CMV-associated TCR beta chains appeared to be HLA-restricted, and the HLA associations seemed to be driven largely by CMV exposure. Broadly in line with IMGT annotations, most TCR beta V segments showed up in productive rearrangements about 90% or about 30% of the time in an earlier analysis of some 590 of the donors. In a later analysis, around 15,000 TCR beta sequences were associated with specific HLA alleles at a false discovery rate of 0.05. The study listed 150 to 200 TCR beta chains as associated with cytomegalovirus. Because HLA typing was unavailable for some donors at each locus, only the typed subset was used in association tests. A later analysis found that HLA-associated TCR beta chains were more clonally expanded and had lower generation probabilities than equally common non-associated chains. The authors suggested that the approach could potentially be generalized to other disease states and immunological phenotypes. The earlier analysis of approximately 560 of the donors excluded about 16 rarely observed V segments, including chromosome 9 orphons, because counts were too low. A further reported finding was that TCR beta sequences accurately predicted the HLA-A and HLA-B alleles for most subjects in the first cohort. V-gene and J-gene trimming of TCR beta chains was associated with a missense DCLRE1C variant in a later genetic analysis, and the association was replicated in an independent cohort. The presence/absence analyses assumed that sequencing depth was roughly uniform across donors, and that assumption may not be true. In vitro tests confirmed that three of the cytomegalovirus-associated TCR beta chains recognize cytomegalovirus antigens. According to a later genetic analysis, donors in an Asian-associated ancestry cluster had fewer N-insertions in productive TCRs than the approximately 630-donor mean. CMV serostatus was the only immune exposure information available for the cohort. The classifier was reported to diagnose cytomegalovirus status with high specificity and sensitivity in both the original cohort and the validation cohort. According to a later analysis, parvovirus B19, influenza, CMV and Epstein-Barr virus appeared linked to several top co-occurrence clusters. Correlated functional status among segregating V segments might reflect linkage disequilibrium, but an unknown experimental factor could not be ruled out. Strong co-occurrence of HLA alleles, especially DR and DQ, made assigning TCR associations to individual alleles difficult. Some IMGT-functional V segments, including TRBV6-2 and TRBV6-3, could not be told apart with the 87-base-pair reads, so those segments were excluded. The cohort was sequenced for TCR beta chains only, and without alpha or paired-chain data the features that could be detected were limited. A cluster of highly shared sequence variants was judged likely to be a technical artifact of the sequencing pipeline. According to a later analysis, TCR association rates differed among HLA loci, with DRB1 alleles showing the most associated TCRs and HLA-C alleles showing the fewest. Most TCR sequences were seen in very few donors, while some public TCRs were found in many individuals.

The CDR3 runs 13 residues from the cysteine to the phenylalanine. Here the CDR3 DNA is all that survives: 39 bases in frame from base 1. Via the germline V gene (reference sequence), CDR1 is LNHDA and CDR2 SQIVND. V lost 1 base and J lost 4 bases; the stretch between them is 8 bases long. The cohort was made up of about 670 healthy bone marrow donors. At the time of sampling, every cohort member was nominally healthy, though immune exposures that went unrecorded were likely present. The donor was CMV seropositive and was included in the group of approximately 300 seropositive cohort members. Each donor provided a peripheral blood sample, and peripheral blood mononuclear cells were used for TCR beta sequencing. The Qiagen DNeasy Blood Extraction Kit was used to extract genomic DNA from the blood cell samples. This clone showed up just a few times. Its antigen is unknown. There are no base qualities to consult, and no much larger clone falls within one base.

Libraries came from the immunoSEQ multiplex PCR assay. For the multiplex PCR, a mixture combining 60 forward primers for TCR Vbeta segments and 13 reverse primers for TCR Jbeta segments was used. The CDR3 region of rearranged TCR beta genes was amplified from genomic DNA by a multiplex PCR assay. The amplified TCR beta libraries were sequenced on the Illumina HiSeq System as 87-base-pair reads. As for the original processing: A later analysis tallied some 79 million unique TCR beta chains across the 700 or so repertoires, and some 10 million of those chains were shared by two or more donors. Raw reads were error-corrected and collapsed into unique sequences by a nearest-neighbor algorithm in which closely related sequences were merged to remove PCR and sequencing errors. Alignment of CDR3 sequences to IMGT reference sequences was used to assign V, D and J gene segments. For a sequence to be retained, a match of at least six nucleotides was required to both a V gene segment and a J gene segment. Rearrangements were called productive when the CDR3 lacked stop codons and stayed in frame with V and J; all others were non-productive. Following IMGT convention, CDR3 was defined as the stretch from the second conserved V-encoded cysteine to the conserved J-encoded phenylalanine. Sequences without an unambiguous match to a single V gene segment were excluded from the earlier analysis of approximately 600 of the donors. An earlier analysis of 550 to 650 of the donors classified V segments as functional when productive rearrangements were above 56.7% and as segregating when the standard deviation between donors was above 5%. A statistical classification framework was built to diagnose cytomegalovirus status from the catalog of TCR beta chain sequences. In a later analysis, TCR nucleotide sequences were compared against IMGT/GENE-DB human TR gene sequences so that V and J genes could be assigned. The TCRdist pipeline was used in a later analysis to assign CDR3 sequences and most-parsimonious VDJ recombination scenarios. In a later analysis, every TCR beta chain was defined by the combination of its CDR3 amino acid sequence and its V-gene family, and reads without a unique V-gene family were dropped. A later analysis removed several hundred highly shared, low-generation-probability nucleotide sequences to deal with suspected cross-contamination and a sequencing artifact. For each public chain, a later analysis derived a clonal expansion index from normalized ranks of inferred template counts within each repertoire. A later analysis computed generation probabilities with a VDJ recombination model fitted to out-of-frame rearrangements, and checked the results against IGoR. In a later analysis, hypergeometric tests were used to score TCR-TCR, TCR-HLA and TCR-CMV co-occurrence, with a repertoire-size bias correction applied to TCR pairs. To estimate false discovery rates, a later analysis permuted the HLA or CMV assignments 20 times. In a later analysis, co-occurring TCRs were grouped with DBSCAN, and TCRdist sequence similarity was added when clustering was performed within HLA-allele-positive subsets. Repertoires with fewer than 30,000 or more than 120,000 public chains were left out of co-occurrence clustering, as were roughly five repertoires with anomalous nucleotide sharing. In its TCRdb copy, this immuneACCESS table keeps in-frame sequences only and misses some clones. Where compared with another copy, unresolved V genes explain less than half of these, and the others have no known cause. D and trimming come from the DNA, and the V and J calls and clone size come from that table. For this sample the table gives more than 90,000 clones, of which roughly 70% were detected only once. The ten most abundant clones make up around a tenth of the sample.

This sequence was found in a woman aged 45 to 65 in good health and CMV-seropositive. This receptor chain uses TRBV19 and TRBJ2-7; there is no confident call for the D gene. Sequenced sample: PBMCs. The sequence in DNA is TGTGCCAGTAGTATAGCGTCCGGTTACGAGCAGTACTTC. Its protein product is CASSIASGYEQYF.